The 25 T cell receptor beta chains below were found in one sample sequenced in a study of PD-1 blockade in classical Hodgkin lymphoma (dated by TCRdb to the early 2020s). Libraries were made using the immunoSEQ multiplex PCR assay. TCRdb obtained this table from immuneACCESS and retained in-frame rearrangements with V and J assigned. These tables miss some clones; where compared with another copy, unresolved V genes account for less than half of the shortfall, and the remainder is unexplained. The sample profile shows around 43,000 clones; approximately 91% of them were found once. The top ten clones comprise nearly 5% of the sample. The sample's time point label, decoded: newly diagnosed, previously untreated cHL patient sample. Input material: peripheral blood mononuclear cells (PBMCs). The receptors originated from a human donor with classical Hodgkin lymphoma.

V is TRBV19 and J is TRBJ2-2; TRBD1 might be the D (5 bases). The CDR3 length is 15 residues. The germline V gene has CDR1 LNHDA and CDR2 SQIVND (reference sequence). The V end was cut by 4 bases, the J end by 4 bases, with 13 bases between. The CDR3 sequence is CASSKFTGATGELFF. The CDR3 DNA follows: TGTGCCAGTAGTAAGTTTACAGGAGCCACCGGGGAGCTGTTTTTT.

This chain uses TRBV5-1 with TRBJ1-1, with D maybe TRBD1 (5 bases). With 9 bases removed from V and 5 bases from J, the gap between germline ends came to 17 bases. CDR1 is SGHRS, CDR2 YFSETQ, per germline. This CDR3 comprises 13 residues. The CDR3 region is CATRLGGETEAFF. DNA of the CDR3: TGCGCCACCCGTCTTGGGGGAGAAACTGAAGCTTTCTTT.

This clone appeared once. This rearrangement joins TRBV27 to TRBJ2-7, with TRBD2 identical over 9 bases. Germline trimming cut 2 bases from V and 4 bases from J; bases unmatched to any gene: 3. The CDR3 spans 14 residues. Germline loops: CDR1 MNHEY, CDR2 SMNVEV (reference sequence). CDR3 protein: CASSLAGGPYEQYF. In nucleotides, the CDR3 is TGTGCCAGCAGTTTAGCGGGAGGGCCTTACGAGCAGTACTTC.

The chain combines TRBV27 with TRBJ2-1; D is possibly TRBD1 or TRBD2 (5 bases each). The CDR3 totals 14 residues. Trimming removed 5 bases from V and 2 bases from J, with 10 bases in between. Germline V CDR1 and CDR2: MNHEY, SMNVEV (reference sequence). The CDR3 coding sequence is TGTGCCAGCAGTAAAGGGGACCCCTACAATGAGCAGTTCTTC. Protein: CASSKGDPYNEQFF.

In this sample, this clone turned up once. The chain combines TRBV19 with TRBJ2-5, with D possibly matching TRBD2 (6 bases). V was clipped by 9 bases and J by 7 bases, with 21 bases between them. The CDR3 spans 14 residues. Per the germline V gene, CDR1 is LNHDA and CDR2 is SQIVND (reference sequence). CDR3 sequence reads: CASRGGISGGTQYF. DNA of the CDR3: TGTGCCAGCCGCGGAGGGATTAGTGGCGGGACCCAGTACTTC.

The chain uses TRBV7-3 and TRBJ2-3; TRBD1 matches at 9 bases. The CDR3 consists of 15 residues. Trimming took 4 bases from V and 1 from J; bases not matched to a gene: 3. Looked up from germline, CDR1 is SGHTA and CDR2 is FQGTGA. CDR3 DNA: TGTGCCAGCAGCTCGACAGGGGGAGGCACAGATACGCAGTATTTT. Its protein is CASSSTGGGTDTQYF.

This clone occurred once. This chain links TRBV10-2 with TRBJ2-1; 13 bases are a match to TRBD2. J was trimmed by 4 bases and V by 11 bases; bases with no gene match: 5. Germline CDR1 reads WSHSY; CDR2 reads SAAADI. This CDR3 spans 14 amino acids. The CDR3 DNA follows: TGCGCCTCCTTGGGACTAGCGGGATACAATGAGCAGTTCTTC. Protein product: CASLGLAGYNEQFF.

The genes are TRBV6-1 and TRBJ1-5, with a weak D call TRBD1 (5 bases). The CDR3 is made up of 14 amino acids. The V gene lost 1 base and the J gene lost 9 bases, with 13 bases spanning the gap. CDR1 is MNHNS and CDR2 is SASEGT in the germline V gene. CDR3 amino acids: CASSEGAGAAPQHF. The CDR3, as DNA: TGTGCCAGCAGTGAAGGGGCCGGGGCGGCGCCCCAGCATTTT.

The chain is built from TRBV11-3 and TRBJ2-3; D remains unclear. CDR3 size: 13 residues. V was trimmed by 5 bases and J by 1 base, leaving 7 bases between them. Per the germline V gene, CDR1 is SGHNT and CDR2 is YENEEA. CDR3 residues: CASSTRRTDTQYF. The DNA for the CDR3 is TGTGCCAGCAGCACACGCCGCACAGATACGCAGTATTTT.

The V gene is TRBV9, the J gene TRBJ2-3, with D perhaps being TRBD1 or TRBD2 (5 bases each). Trimming removed 0 bases from V and 8 bases from J, with 13 bases in between. Germline loops: CDR1 SGDLS, CDR2 YYNGEE. CDR3 length: 14 amino acids. CDR3 residues: CASSVDTSGGTQYF. In DNA form, the CDR3 reads TGTGCCAGCAGCGTAGATACTAGTGGGGGTACGCAGTATTTT. Drawing the rest from reference TRBV9 and TRBJ2-3, the complete variable domain is DSGVTQTPKHLITATGQRVTLRCSPRSGDLSVYWYQQSLDQGLQFLIQYYNGEERAKGNILERFSAQQFPDLHSELNLSSLELGDSALYFCASSVDTSGGTQYFGPGTRLTVL.

The rearrangement joins TRBV5-1 to TRBJ1-1; D may be TRBD1 (5 bases). The CDR3 is 14 amino acids. With 1 base removed from V and 5 bases from J, the gap between germline ends came to 12 bases. Germline values: CDR1 SGHRS, CDR2 YFSETQ. The CDR3 nucleotides are TGCGCCAGCAGCTTGCTAGATGGGGGAACTGAAGCTTTCTTT. This encodes CASSLLDGGTEAFF.

The CDR3 reads CASSWDRGYYGYTF. CDR3 nucleotide sequence: TGTGCCAGCAGTTGGGACAGGGGTTACTATGGCTACACCTTC. The V call is TRBV5-5, the J call TRBJ1-2, with TRBD1 matching 10 bases. The germline V gene encodes CDR1 SGHKS and CDR2 YYEKEE (reference sequence). The CDR3 loop spans 14 amino acids. V was pared by 5 bases and J by 3 bases, with 4 bases of the junction left unmatched. The entire variable domain, with the rest obtained from reference TRBV5-5 and TRBJ1-2, is as follows: DAGVTQSPTHLIKTRGQQVTLRCSPISGHKSVSWYQQVLGQGPQFIFQYYEKEERGRGNFPDRFSARQFPNYSSELNVNALLLGDSALYLCASSWDRGYYGYTFGSGTRLTVV.

CDR3 nucleotide sequence: TGTGCCAGCAGCGTAGTACCCCACGAGCAGTACGTC. Its protein is CASSVVPHEQYV. J is TRBJ2-7 and V is TRBV9; D unresolved. Germline V lookup: CDR1 SGDLS, CDR2 YYNGEE. CDR3 length: 12 residues. V lost 0 bases to trimming and J lost 5 bases, with 6 bases between them.

The chain joins TRBV6-1 to TRBJ1-5; no clear D. V lost 1 base to trimming and J lost 1 base, with 8 bases between them. CDR1 is MNHNS and CDR2 is SASEGT in the germline V gene. CDR3 length equals 15 residues. The CDR3 here is CASSEVGMSNQPQHF. CDR3 DNA: TGTGCCAGCAGTGAAGTGGGGATGAGCAATCAGCCCCAGCATTTT.

The rearrangement uses TRBV4-2 and TRBJ2-1, with unresolved D. CDR1 LGHNA and CDR2 YNFKEQ come from the germline V gene. Trimming stripped 1 base from V and 2 bases from J, with 6 bases between. The CDR3 consists of 14 residues. The CDR3 loop is CASSQAKAYNEQFF. The CDR3 nucleotides read TGTGCCAGCAGCCAAGCCAAAGCCTACAATGAGCAGTTCTTC.

The V gene is TRBV2, the J gene TRBJ1-5; 10 bases map to TRBD1. The germline gives CDR1 SNHLY, CDR2 FYNNEI. Germline trimming cut 8 bases from V and 0 bases from J; bases unmatched to any gene: 7. The CDR3 is 16 amino acids. CDR3 sequence (DNA): TGTGCCAGCGGTTCGACAGGGGGCATTAGCAATCAGCCCCAGCATTTT. It yields the protein CASGSTGGISNQPQHF.

This chain joins TRBV10-2 and TRBJ1-4; tentative D call: TRBD1 (5 bases). The CDR3 covers 15 residues. Germline V gives CDR1 WSHSY, CDR2 SAAADI. V dropped 2 bases and J dropped 5 bases, with 12 bases sitting between them. CDR3: CASSERDLMNEKLFF. CDR3 sequence (DNA): TGCGCCAGCAGTGAGAGGGACCTAATGAATGAAAAACTGTTTTTT.

The chain employs TRBV5-3 and TRBJ2-7, with 10 bases that match TRBD2. TRBV5-3 is annotated as an ORF whose role is uncertain. V lost 4 bases and J lost 0; bases outside the gene matches: 22. This CDR3 contains 21 residues. CDR3 protein: CARSPTYTPPETSGHSYEQYV. The CDR3 DNA is TGTGCCAGAAGCCCGACCTATACCCCTCCCGAGACTAGCGGGCACTCCTACGAGCAGTACGTC.

This clone was seen only once. The chain links TRBV19 to TRBJ2-7; D remains ambiguous. The V and J ends lost 5 bases and 3 bases respectively, with 5 bases between them. In germline, CDR1 is LNHDA, CDR2 SQIVND (reference sequence). The CDR3 covers 11 residues. The CDR3 DNA reads TGTGCCAGTAGTTCCATCTACGAGCAGTACTTC. Its translation: CASSSIYEQYF.

The chain recombines TRBV28 with TRBJ2-7; 8 nucleotides match TRBD2. J lost 6 bases, V lost 3 bases, and 10 bases had no gene match. CDR1 and CDR2 (germline): MDHEN, SYDVKM. The CDR3 has 15 residues. The CDR3 DNA reads TGTGCCAGCAGTTTGGGCTTCGCGGGAGGTCGCGAGCAGTACGTC. Its translation is CASSLGFAGGREQYV.

The genes are TRBV11-2 and TRBJ2-4; D gene unclear. In germline, CDR1 is SGHAT, CDR2 FQNNGV. There are 17 residues in the CDR3. V lost 1 base, J lost 0 bases, and 13 bases lay in between. Here the CDR3 reads CASSLVSDLLAKNIQYF. The CDR3 DNA follows: TGTGCCAGCAGCTTAGTTAGTGACCTCCTAGCCAAAAACATTCAGTACTTC.

V is TRBV20-1 and J is TRBJ2-1; unclear D gene. The germline gives CDR1 DFQATT, CDR2 SNEGSKA (reference sequence). The CDR3 totals 11 residues. V lost 3 bases, J lost 8 bases, and 8 bases lay in between. Here the CDR3 reads CSASSRDEQFF. CDR3 coding DNA: TGCAGTGCTAGTTCTAGAGATGAGCAGTTCTTC.

The chain uses TRBV27 and TRBJ2-6; 11 nucleotides align to TRBD1. V shed 5 bases and J 2 bases; nucleotides not matched to a gene: 14. The germline gives CDR1 MNHEY, CDR2 SMNVEV (reference sequence). The CDR3 consists of 20 residues. The CDR3, as DNA: TGTGCCAGCAGTCCTTCCGGGACAGGGGGACTTGGCCCTGGGGCCAACGTCCTGACTTTC. Protein product: CASSPSGTGGLGPGANVLTF.

This rearrangement joins TRBV6-4 to TRBJ2-2; D is undetermined. CDR1 is MRHNA and CDR2 is SNTAGT in the germline V gene. The germline V and J ends were trimmed by 2 bases and 7 bases, with 8 bases remaining between them. The CDR3 loop spans 13 amino acids. The CDR3 protein is CASSDSNNGELFF. CDR3 DNA: TGTGCCAGCAGTGACAGTAATAACGGGGAGCTGTTTTTT.

The chain has TRBV29-1 and TRBJ2-3; perhaps D is TRBD1 or TRBD2 (6 bases each). The germline gives CDR1 SQVTM, CDR2 ANQGSEA. CDR3 length equals 13 residues. V lost 6 bases and J 7 bases, leaving 17 bases between the germline ends. The CDR3 DNA sequence: TGCAGCGTAGGGGGGCCGGCGGCAAATACGCAGTATTTT. This codes for CSVGGPAANTQYF.